This entry describes one TCR beta chain. Its antigen is currently unknown. Produced via immunoSEQ multiplex PCR; TCRdb's table is partial and in-frame only. Here the sample spans thousands of clones, 81% being singletons. This sample stems from a study of chemoradiotherapy in HPV16-positive cancers. Study-wide results and caveats: During treatment, candidate HPV-specific clones and E7-related motifs expanded in tumor.

The sequencing used tumor tissue, collected from a patient who underwent chemoradiotherapy. The TCR was taken from a human donor with HPV-associated anogenital cancer.

The CDR3: CASSPTTLAGNYNEQFF. DNA of the CDR3: TGTGCCAGCAGCCCGACCACACTAGCGGGGAACTACAATGAGCAGTTCTTC. The chain carries TRBV5-4 and TRBJ2-1; 10 nucleotides agree with TRBD2. The germline CDR1 and CDR2 sequences are SGHNT and YYREEE (reference sequence). V dropped 4 bases and J dropped 3; count of bases not matched to a gene: 10. The CDR3 consists of 17 residues.